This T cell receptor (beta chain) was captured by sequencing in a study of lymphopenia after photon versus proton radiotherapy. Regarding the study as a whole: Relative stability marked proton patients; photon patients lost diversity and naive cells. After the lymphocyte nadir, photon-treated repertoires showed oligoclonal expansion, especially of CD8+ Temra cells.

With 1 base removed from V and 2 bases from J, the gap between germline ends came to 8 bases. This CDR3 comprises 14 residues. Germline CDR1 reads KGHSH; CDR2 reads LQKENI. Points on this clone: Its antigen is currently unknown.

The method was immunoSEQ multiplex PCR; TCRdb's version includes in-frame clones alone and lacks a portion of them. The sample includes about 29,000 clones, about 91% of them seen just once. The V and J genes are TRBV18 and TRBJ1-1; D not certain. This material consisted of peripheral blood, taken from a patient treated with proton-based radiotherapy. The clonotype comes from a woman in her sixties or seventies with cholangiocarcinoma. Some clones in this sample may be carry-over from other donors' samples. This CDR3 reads CASSPLRENTEAFF. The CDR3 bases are TGTGCCAGCTCACCACTACGGGAAAACACTGAAGCTTTCTTT.